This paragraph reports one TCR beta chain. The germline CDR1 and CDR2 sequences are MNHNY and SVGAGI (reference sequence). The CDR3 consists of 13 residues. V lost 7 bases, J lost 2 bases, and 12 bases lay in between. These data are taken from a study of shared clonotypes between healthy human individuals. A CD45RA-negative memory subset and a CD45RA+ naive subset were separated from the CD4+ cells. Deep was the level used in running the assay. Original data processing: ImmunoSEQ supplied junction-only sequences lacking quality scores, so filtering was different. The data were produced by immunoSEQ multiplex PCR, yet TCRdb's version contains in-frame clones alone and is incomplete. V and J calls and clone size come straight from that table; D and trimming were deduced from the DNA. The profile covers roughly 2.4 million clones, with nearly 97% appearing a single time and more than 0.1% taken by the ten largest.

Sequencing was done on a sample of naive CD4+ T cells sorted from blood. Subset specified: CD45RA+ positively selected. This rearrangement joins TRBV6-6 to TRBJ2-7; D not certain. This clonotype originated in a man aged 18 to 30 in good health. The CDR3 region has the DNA TGTGCCAGCAACCCGGATGCACCCTACGAGCAGTACTTC. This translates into CASNPDAPYEQYF.